This T cell receptor beta chain was recorded in a study of blood T cell repertoires in COVID-19. Per the original data handling: Counts of nucleated cells, estimated from reference gene primer amplification, were obtained. Sequenced by immunoSEQ multiplex PCR; TCRdb stores in-frame clones only, minus some. The V and J calls and clone size were taken over from that table, and D and trimming were inferred from the DNA. This table holds about 94,000 clones, 80% to 85% found once. V shed 5 bases and J shed 0 bases, with 14 bases lying between them. The CDR3 contains 15 residues. The V gene's germline CDR1 is GTSNPN and CDR2 SVGIG (reference sequence).

This TCR was recovered from a man in his fifties or sixties with acute or convalescent COVID-19. The chain combines TRBV30 with TRBJ1-3; D unclear. Input material: peripheral blood. The CDR3, as DNA: TGTGCCTGGGGTACCGCAGTAGCCTCTGGAAACACCATATATTTT. It is translated as CAWGTAVASGNTIYF.